This entry is about one T cell receptor (beta chain). The antigen this receptor binds is unknown. The junction does not match germline at one end; this may be a read error. The CDR3 measures 13 amino acids from cysteine to phenylalanine. Only the CDR3 portion is preserved as DNA: 39 bases, with reading frame beginning at the first base. Per the germline V gene (reference sequence), MNHEY is the CDR1 and SMNVEV is the CDR2. These data originate in a study of technical replicates of blood from several donors listed by TCRdb under 2017. The library relied on the immunoSEQ multiplex PCR assay. What TCRdb holds here is the immuneACCESS table cut down to in-frame rearrangements. Part of the clones is not present; checked against another copy, under half of the missing clones reflect an unresolved V gene, and the others are unexplained. A total of 80,000 to 95,000 clones appear in this sample, 96% of them only once. The top ten constitute just over 0.3% of the sample.

The chain is encoded by TRBV27 joined to TRBJ2-1; a stretch of 7 junction bases matches TRBD1. This receptor was taken from a human donor in good health. The specimen sequenced was T cells isolated from PBMCs. The CDR3 protein is CASRLYRGNEQFF. Read as DNA, the sequence is TGTGCCAGCAGATTATACAGGGGCAATGAGCAGTTCTTC.